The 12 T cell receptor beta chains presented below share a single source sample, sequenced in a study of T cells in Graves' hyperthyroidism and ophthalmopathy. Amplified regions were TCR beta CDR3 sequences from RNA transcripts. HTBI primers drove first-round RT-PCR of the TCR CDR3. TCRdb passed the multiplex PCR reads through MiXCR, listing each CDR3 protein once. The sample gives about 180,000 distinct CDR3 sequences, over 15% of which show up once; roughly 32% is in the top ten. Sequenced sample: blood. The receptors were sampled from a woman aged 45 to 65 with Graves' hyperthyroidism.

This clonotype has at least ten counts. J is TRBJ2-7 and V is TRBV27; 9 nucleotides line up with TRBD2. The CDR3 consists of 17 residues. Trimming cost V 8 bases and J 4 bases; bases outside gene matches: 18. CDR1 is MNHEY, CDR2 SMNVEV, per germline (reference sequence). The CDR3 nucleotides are TGTGCCAGCGGAGTCACTGCGGGGGGGCCTAGTGTTTACGAGCAGTACTTC. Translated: CASGVTAGGPSVYEQYF.

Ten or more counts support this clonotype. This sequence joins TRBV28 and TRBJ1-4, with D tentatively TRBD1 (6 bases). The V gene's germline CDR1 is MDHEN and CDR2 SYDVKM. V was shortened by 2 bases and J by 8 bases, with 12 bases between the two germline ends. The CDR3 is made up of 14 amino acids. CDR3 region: CASSLRDIREKLFF. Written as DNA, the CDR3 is TGTGCCAGCAGTTTAAGGGACATCCGCGAAAAACTGTTTTTT.

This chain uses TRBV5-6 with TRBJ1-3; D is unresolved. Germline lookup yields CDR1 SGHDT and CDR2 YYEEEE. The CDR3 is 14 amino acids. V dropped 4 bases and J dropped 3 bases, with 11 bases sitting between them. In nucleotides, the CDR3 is TGTGCCAGCAGCCGGCGGGGTATTGGAAACACCATATATTTT. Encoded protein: CASSRRGIGNTIYF.

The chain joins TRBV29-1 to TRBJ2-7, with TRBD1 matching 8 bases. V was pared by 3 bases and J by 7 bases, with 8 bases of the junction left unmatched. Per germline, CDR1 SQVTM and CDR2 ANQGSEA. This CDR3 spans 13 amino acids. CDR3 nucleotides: TGCAGCGTTGACGCCGGACAGGGCGTGGAGCAGTACTTC. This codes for CSVDAGQGVEQYF.

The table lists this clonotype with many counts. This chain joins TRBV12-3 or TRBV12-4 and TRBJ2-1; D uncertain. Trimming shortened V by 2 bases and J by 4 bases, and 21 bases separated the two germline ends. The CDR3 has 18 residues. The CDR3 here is CASSLLVTESSAYNEQFF. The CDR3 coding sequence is TGTGCCAGCAGTTTATTAGTAACCGAATCATCGGCTTACAATGAGCAGTTCTTC.

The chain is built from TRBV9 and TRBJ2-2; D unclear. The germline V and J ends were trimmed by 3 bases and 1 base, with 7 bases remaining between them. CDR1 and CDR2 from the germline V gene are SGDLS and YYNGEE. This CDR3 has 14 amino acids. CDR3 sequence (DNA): TGTGCCAGCAGCGCTCAAGGGAACACCGGGGAGCTGTTTTTT. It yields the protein CASSAQGNTGELFF.

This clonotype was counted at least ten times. The CDR3 reads CASSLAIYNEKLFF. The CDR3 DNA sequence: TGTGCCAGCAGCTTAGCTATTTATAATGAAAAACTGTTTTTT. The V gene is TRBV7-8, the J gene TRBJ1-4; D call uncertain. The CDR3 consists of 14 residues. V lost 0 bases to trimming and J lost 4 bases, with 6 bases between them. Germline CDR1 is SGHVS and CDR2 is FQNEAQ.

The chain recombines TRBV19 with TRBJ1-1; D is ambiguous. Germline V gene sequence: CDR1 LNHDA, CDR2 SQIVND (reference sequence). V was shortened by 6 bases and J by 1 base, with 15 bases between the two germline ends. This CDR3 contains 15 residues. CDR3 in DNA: TGTGCCAGTAGGGCACTACCGGGAGAGAACACTGAAGCTTTCTTT. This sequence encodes CASRALPGENTEAFF.

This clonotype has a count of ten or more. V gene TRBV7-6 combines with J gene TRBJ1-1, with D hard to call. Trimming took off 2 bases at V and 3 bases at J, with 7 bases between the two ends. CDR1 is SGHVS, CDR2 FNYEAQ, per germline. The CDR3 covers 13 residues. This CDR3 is CASSLTEHTEAFF. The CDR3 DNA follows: TGTGCCAGCAGCTTAACTGAGCACACTGAAGCTTTCTTT.

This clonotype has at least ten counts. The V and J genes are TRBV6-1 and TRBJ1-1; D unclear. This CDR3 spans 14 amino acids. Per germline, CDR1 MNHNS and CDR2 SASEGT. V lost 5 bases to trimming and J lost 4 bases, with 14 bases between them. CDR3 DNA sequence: TGTGCCAGCAGTCCCCGGGCGTCCCGCACTGAAGCTTTCTTT. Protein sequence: CASSPRASRTEAFF.

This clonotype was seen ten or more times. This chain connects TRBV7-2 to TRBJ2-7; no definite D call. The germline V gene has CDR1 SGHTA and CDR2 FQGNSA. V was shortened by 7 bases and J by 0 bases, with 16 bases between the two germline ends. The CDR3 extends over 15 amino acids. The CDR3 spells CASTYGPTVSYEQYF. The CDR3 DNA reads TGTGCCAGCACTTACGGGCCCACTGTCTCCTACGAGCAGTACTTC.

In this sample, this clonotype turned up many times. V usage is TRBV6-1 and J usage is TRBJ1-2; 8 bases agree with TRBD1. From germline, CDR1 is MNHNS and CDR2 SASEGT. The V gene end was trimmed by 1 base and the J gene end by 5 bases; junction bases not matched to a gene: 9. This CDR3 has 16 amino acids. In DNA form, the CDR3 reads TGTGCCAGCAGTGAAGGGGTCAGGGGGCGCCTATATGGCTACACCTTC. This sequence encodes CASSEGVRGRLYGYTF.